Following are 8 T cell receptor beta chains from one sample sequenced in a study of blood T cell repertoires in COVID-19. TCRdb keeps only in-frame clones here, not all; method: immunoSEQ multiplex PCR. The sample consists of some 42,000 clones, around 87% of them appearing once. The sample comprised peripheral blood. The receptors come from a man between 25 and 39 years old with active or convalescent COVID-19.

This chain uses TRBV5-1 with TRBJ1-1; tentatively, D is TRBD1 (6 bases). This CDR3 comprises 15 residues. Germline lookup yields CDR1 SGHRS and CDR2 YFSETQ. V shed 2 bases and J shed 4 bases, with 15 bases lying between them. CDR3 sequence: CASSFNTGRVTEAFF. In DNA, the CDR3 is TGCGCCAGCAGCTTCAATACAGGGCGGGTCACTGAAGCTTTCTTT.

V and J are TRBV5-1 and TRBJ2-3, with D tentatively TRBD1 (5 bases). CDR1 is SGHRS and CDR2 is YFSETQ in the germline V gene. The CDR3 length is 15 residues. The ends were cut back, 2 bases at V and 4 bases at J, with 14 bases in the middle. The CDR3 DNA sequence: TGCGCCAGCAGCTTAGGGGTCAGTGGGGCAGATACGCAGTATTTT. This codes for CASSLGVSGADTQYF.

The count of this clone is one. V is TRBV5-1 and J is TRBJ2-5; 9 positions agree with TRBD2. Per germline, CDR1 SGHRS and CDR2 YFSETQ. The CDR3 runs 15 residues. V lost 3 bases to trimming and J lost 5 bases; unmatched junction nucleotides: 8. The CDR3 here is CASSSASGVGETQYF. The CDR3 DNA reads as TGCGCCAGCAGCTCGGCTAGCGGGGTGGGGGAGACCCAGTACTTC.

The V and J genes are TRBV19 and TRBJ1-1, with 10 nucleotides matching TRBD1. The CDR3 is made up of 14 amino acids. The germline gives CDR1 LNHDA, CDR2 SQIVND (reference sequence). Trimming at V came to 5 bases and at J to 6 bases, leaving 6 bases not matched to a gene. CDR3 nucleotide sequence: TGTGCCAGTAGTCCCGGACAGGGGGAAGCTGAAGCTTTCTTT. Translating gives CASSPGQGEAEAFF.

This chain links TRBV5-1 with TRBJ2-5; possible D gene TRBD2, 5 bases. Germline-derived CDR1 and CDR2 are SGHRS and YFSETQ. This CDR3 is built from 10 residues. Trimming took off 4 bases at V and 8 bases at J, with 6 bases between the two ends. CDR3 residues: CASSGGTQYF. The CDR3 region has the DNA TGCGCCAGCAGCGGAGGCACCCAGTACTTC.

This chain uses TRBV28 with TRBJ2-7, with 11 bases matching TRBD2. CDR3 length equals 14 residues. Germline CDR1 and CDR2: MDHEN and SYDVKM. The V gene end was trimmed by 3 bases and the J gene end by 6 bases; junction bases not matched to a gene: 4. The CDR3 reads CASSLGTSGFEQYV. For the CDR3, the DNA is TGTGCCAGCAGTTTGGGGACTAGCGGCTTCGAGCAGTACGTC.

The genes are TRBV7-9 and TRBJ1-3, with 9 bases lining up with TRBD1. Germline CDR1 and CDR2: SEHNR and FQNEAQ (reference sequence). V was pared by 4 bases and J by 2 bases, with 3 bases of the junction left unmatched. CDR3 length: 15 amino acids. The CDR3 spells CASSSRDRAGNTIYF. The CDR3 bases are TGTGCCAGCAGCTCCCGGGACAGGGCTGGAAACACCATATATTTT.

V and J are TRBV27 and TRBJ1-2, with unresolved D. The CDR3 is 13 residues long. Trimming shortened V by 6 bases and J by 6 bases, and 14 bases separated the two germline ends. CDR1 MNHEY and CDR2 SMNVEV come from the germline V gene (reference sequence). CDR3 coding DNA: TGTGCCAGCAGGACCGCCCAGGTGAATGGCTACACCTTC. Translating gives CASRTAQVNGYTF.